This T cell receptor (beta chain) was identified in a study of shared clonotypes between healthy human individuals. V lost 5 bases, J lost 1 base, and 5 bases stayed unmatched. CDR1 and CDR2 from the germline V gene are LNHDA and SQIVND (reference sequence). CDR3 length: 16 amino acids. Profiled with immunoSEQ multiplex PCR; TCRdb holds only in-frame clones, not every one. The sample lists 1.6 million or so clones, approximately 98.5% seen once, with under 0.45% in the top ten. As to this clone: Antigen unknown.

Study-wide points: Sequencing depth was expected to influence donor clonotype sharing. Some clonotypes were shared by all four sorted-subset donors, while others were not shared. The non-shared ones had lower generation probabilities than the shared ones.

V gene TRBV19 combines with J gene TRBJ2-3; 11 nucleotides match TRBD2. This TCR came from a man under 40 in good health. The sequenced sample consisted of naive CD4+ T cells sorted from blood. The sample's subset: CD45RA+ positively selected. CDR3 region: CASSAKLAGGTDTQYF. The DNA of the CDR3 is TGTGCCAGTAGTGCCAAACTAGCGGGAGGCACAGATACGCAGTATTTT. Full variable domain (outside the CDR3, taken from reference TRBV19 and TRBJ2-3): DGGITQSPKYLFRKEGQNVTLSCEQNLNHDAMYWYRQDPGQGLRLIYYSQIVNDFQKGDIAEGYSVSREKKESFPLTVTSAQKNPTAFYLCASSAKLAGGTDTQYFGPGTRLTVL.